Listed below are T cell receptor beta chains from one sample, sequenced in a study of T cells in Graves' hyperthyroidism and ophthalmopathy. MiXCR, applied by TCRdb to the multiplex PCR reads, yields one record per CDR3 protein. Counted here are over 350,000 distinct CDR3 sequences, approximately 17% occurring once; the ten biggest clones make up 40%. Sequencing was performed on blood. These receptors originate from a man aged 18 to 30 with Graves' ophthalmopathy. Both conserved end residues are part of each CDR3. The order of the fields is D gene, clone size, J gene, V gene, CDR3 protein, CDR3 DNA. D genes are given only for firm matches. The size field is filled for only some rows; it gives once, few, many or a size class.

TRBD1,-,TRBJ2-3,TRBV18,CASSLDRGGFADTQYF,TGTGCCAGCTCACTGGACAGGGGGGGGTTCGCGGATACGCAGTATTTT
-,-,TRBJ1-3,TRBV28,CASSSGGSATNGNTIYF,TGTGCCAGCAGTTCCGGGGGTTCCGCCACAAATGGAAACACCATATATTTT
TRBD2,-,TRBJ2-3,TRBV5-6,CASSRPLGGGASDTQYF,TGTGCCAGTAGTCGCCCCCTTGGCGGGGGGGCCTCAGATACGCAGTATTTT
TRBD2,many,TRBJ2-2,TRBV5-1,CASSLIAGDPTGELFF,TGCGCCAGCAGCTTAATAGCGGGGGATCCCACCGGGGAGCTGTTTTTT
-,few,TRBJ1-4,TRBV6-6,CASSYPGKGKEKLFF,TGTGCCAGCAGTTACCCTGGCAAGGGCAAAGAAAAACTGTTTTTT
TRBD2,many,TRBJ2-7,TRBV20-1,CSAPRGAGGPEQYF,TGCAGTGCTCCTCGGGGAGCGGGGGGGCCCGAGCAGTACTTC
-,many,TRBJ1-2,TRBV18,CASSPEGYYGYTF,TGTGCCAGCTCGCCCGAGGGGTATTATGGCTACACCTTC
-,-,TRBJ2-5,TRBV5-6,CASSLSSLETQYF,TGTGCCAGCAGCTTGTCTAGCTTAGAGACCCAGTACTTC
-,-,TRBJ1-6,TRBV5-8,CASSLREGISPLHF,TGTGCCAGCAGCTTAAGGGAGGGGATCTCACCCCTCCACTTT
TRBD1,few,TRBJ2-7,TRBV6-5,CASSYLGQGAEKYEQYF,TGTGCCAGCAGTTACTTGGGACAGGGGGCGGAAAAGTACGAGCAGTACTTC
TRBD2,-,TRBJ2-1,TRBV7-2,CASSRQGGGHNEQFF,TGTGCCAGCAGCCGCCAGGGCGGGGGGCACAATGAGCAGTTCTTC
-,many,TRBJ1-4,TRBV3-1,CASSQDIGGKLFF,TGTGCCAGCAGCCAAGATATAGGGGGAAAACTGTTTTTT
-,many,TRBJ2-5,TRBV11-2,CASSLVRLETETQYF,TGTGCCAGCAGCTTAGTGAGGCTAGAGACGGAGACCCAGTACTTC
-,many,TRBJ2-7,TRBV20-1,CSARLRNSYEQYF,TGCAGTGCTAGACTTCGGAACTCCTACGAGCAGTACTTC
-,many,TRBJ1-2,TRBV29-1,CSADGPDGYTF,TGCAGCGCCGACGGGCCGGATGGCTACACCTTC
TRBD1,many,TRBJ1-3,TRBV2,CASSLRQGDLDTIYF,TGTGCCAGCAGTCTCAGACAGGGTGATTTGGACACCATATATTTT
-,few,TRBJ1-3,TRBV7-9,CASSNRVGNTIYF,TGTGCCAGCAGCAACAGGGTTGGAAACACCATATATTTT
TRBD2,many,TRBJ2-3,TRBV5-6,CASSDSGGAVDTQYF,TGTGCCAGTTCAGATAGCGGGGGGGCCGTAGATACGCAGTATTTT
-,few,TRBJ2-2,TRBV6-1,CASNQGRRVVTENTGELFF,TGTGCCAGCAACCAGGGCCGGAGGGTCGTGACAGAGAACACCGGGGAGCTGTTTTTT
-,many,TRBJ1-1,TRBV4-1,CASSHTQLNEAFF,TGCGCCAGCAGCCATACTCAGTTGAATGAAGCTTTCTTT
-,few,TRBJ1-5,TRBV19,CAGYLGQPQHF,TGTGCCGGATACTTGGGCCAGCCCCAGCATTTT
-,few,TRBJ2-1,TRBV24-1,CATQLDNEQFF,TGTGCCACCCAACTCGACAATGAGCAGTTCTTC
-,few,TRBJ1-1,TRBV6-2/TRBV6-3,CASSYGLEDTEAFF,TGTGCCAGCAGTTACGGGCTGGAGGACACTGAAGCTTTCTTT
-,-,TRBJ2-3,TRBV5-1,CASSFTGISTDTQYF,TGCGCCAGCAGCTTCACAGGGATTAGCACAGATACGCAGTATTTT
-,-,TRBJ1-2,TRBV10-1,CASSDQREGGYTF,TGCGCCAGCAGTGACCAGCGGGAGGGGGGCTACACCTTC
-,many,TRBJ1-1,TRBV3-1,CASSQGGPNTEAFF,TGTGCCAGCAGCCAAGGAGGGCCGAACACTGAAGCTTTCTTT
-,-,TRBJ2-1,TRBV4-1,CASSSDPVVRGYNEQFF,TGCGCCAGCAGCTCAGATCCGGTAGTGCGGGGCTACAATGAGCAGTTCTTC
TRBD1,many,TRBJ2-7,TRBV6-1,CASRPPGQGREQYF,TGTGCCAGCAGGCCACCGGGACAGGGTCGCGAGCAGTACTTC
TRBD2,few,TRBJ2-1,TRBV11-2,CASSGGGGAYNEQFF,TGTGCCAGCAGCGGAGGCGGGGGGGCCTACAATGAGCAGTTCTTC
-,many,TRBJ2-7,TRBV28,CASSLGAGTYEQYF,TGTGCCAGCAGTTTAGGCGCAGGGACCTACGAGCAGTACTTC
-,many,TRBJ1-1,TRBV12-5,CASGSTSGLETEAFF,TGTGCTAGTGGTTCGACTTCGGGCCTAGAGACTGAAGCTTTCTTT
-,many,TRBJ2-5,TRBV15,CATSRDASGLQETQYF,TGTGCCACCAGCAGAGATGCGTCAGGGCTCCAAGAGACCCAGTACTTC
TRBD1,few,TRBJ1-2,TRBV20-1,CSARGQGFGYTF,TGCAGTGCTAGGGGACAGGGATTTGGCTACACCTTC
TRBD1,many,TRBJ2-7,TRBV13,CASSTGTGGDYEQYF,TGTGCCAGCAGCACCGGGACAGGAGGGGACTACGAGCAGTACTTC
-,few,TRBJ1-4,TRBV11-2,CASSYRGESEKLFF,TGTGCCAGCAGCTACCGGGGGGAGAGTGAAAAACTGTTTTTT
-,many,TRBJ2-1,TRBV7-9,CASRSGGGAVQFF,TGTGCCAGCAGGTCGGGAGGGGGCGCGGTGCAGTTCTTC
-,-,TRBJ2-3,TRBV7-6,CASSLEQLSTDTQYF,TGTGCCAGCAGCTTAGAACAACTTAGCACAGATACGCAGTATTTT
-,many,TRBJ2-3,TRBV12-3/TRBV12-4,CASSRLASTDTQYF,TGTGCCAGCAGTCGGTTGGCTAGCACAGATACGCAGTATTTT
-,once,TRBJ1-1,TRBV29-1,CSVELAAIYTEAFF,TGCAGCGTTGAATTGGCAGCTATATACACTGAAGCTTTCTTT
TRBD2,-,TRBJ2-3,TRBV18,CASSPLPAGGSDTQYF,TGTGCCAGCTCACCACTCCCAGCGGGGGGTTCAGATACGCAGTATTTT
-,few,TRBJ2-1,TRBV24-1,CATSVSTGNEQLF,TGTGCCACCAGTGTCTCAACGGGAAATGAGCAGCTCTTC